One and the same sample provided the 21 T cell receptor beta chains below, sequenced in a study of T-cell reconstitution after alpha-beta-depleted transplantation in children. Unique molecular identifiers were incorporated when the TCRbeta library was constructed. One entry per CDR3 protein results from TCRdb running MiXCR on the PCR reads. This table holds 300,000 to 400,000 distinct CDR3 sequences, more than 10% found once. This material consisted of PBMCs, taken from the stem cell graft. These receptors all come from a human donor who donated a stem cell graft to a child with Fanconi anemia.

This clonotype has more than one count but fewer than ten. The rearrangement joins TRBV18 to TRBJ2-7; the D gene is possibly TRBD1 (5 bases). CDR1 is KGHSH and CDR2 is LQKENI in the germline V gene. The V end was cut by 4 bases, the J end by 2 bases, with 18 bases between. The CDR3 is 16 residues long. The CDR3: CASSLYRAQGPYEQYF. CDR3 coding DNA: TGTGCCAGCTCACTTTACCGCGCCCAGGGCCCCTACGAGCAGTACTTC. The variable domain in full, with the rest retrieved from reference TRBV18 and TRBJ2-7, is NAGVMQNPRHLVRRRGQEARLRCSPMKGHSHVYWYRQLPEEGLKFMVYLQKENIIDESGMPKERFSAEFPKEGPSILRIQQVVRGDSAAYFCASSLYRAQGPYEQYFGPGTRLTVT.

This clonotype was detected many times. The chain is built from TRBV5-4 and TRBJ2-5, with 9 bases fitting TRBD1. Germline V gene data show CDR1 as SGHNT and CDR2 as YYREEE (reference sequence). The CDR3 extends over 15 amino acids. With 6 bases clipped from V and 5 bases from J, the junction kept 11 bases outside the gene matches. The CDR3 reads CASTPGRQGGETQYF. For the CDR3, the DNA is TGTGCCAGCACCCCAGGGAGACAGGGGGGCGAGACCCAGTACTTC.

This clonotype was counted ten times or more. CDR3 nucleotides: TGTGCCAGCAGCCCGGATACAAACACCATATATTTT. It yields the protein CASSPDTNTIYF. The chain has TRBV7-9 and TRBJ1-3; D gene uncertain. This CDR3 is 12 amino acids long. CDR1 SEHNR and CDR2 FQNEAQ come from the germline V gene (reference sequence). The V gene lost 5 bases and the J gene lost 6 bases, with 8 bases spanning the gap.

This clonotype has more than one count but fewer than ten. J is TRBJ1-2 and V is TRBV19; D call uncertain. Per the germline V gene, CDR1 is LNHDA and CDR2 is SQIVND (reference sequence). The V end lost 5 bases, the J end lost 8 bases, and 18 bases lay between the germline ends. This CDR3 comprises 14 residues. The CDR3 DNA is TGTGCCAGTAGTTTCCGGACCAGCGCCCGCGGCTACACCTTC. This gives the protein CASSFRTSARGYTF.

The table lists this clonotype with many counts. The rearrangement uses TRBV20-1 and TRBJ2-2, with 8 bases fitting TRBD2. V gave up 6 bases and J gave up 6 bases; unmatched junction bases: 12. Germline CDR1 reads DFQATT; CDR2 reads SNEGSKA (reference sequence). The CDR3 runs to 15 residues. For the CDR3, the DNA is TGCAGTGCCATAAGGCGGGGGGTGAGGGCCGGGGAGCTGTTTTTT. It encodes CSAIRRGVRAGELFF.

The V call is TRBV15, the J call TRBJ2-7; TRBD1 matches at 8 bases. V lost 5 bases, J lost 6 bases, and 6 bases stayed unmatched. CDR1 is LNHNV, CDR2 YYDKDF, per germline (reference sequence). The CDR3 is 13 residues long. The CDR3 DNA reads TGTGCCACCAGCCAGGACAGGGTAGGCGAGCAGTACGTC. Protein sequence: CATSQDRVGEQYV.

This clonotype was counted between two and nine times. The chain has TRBV15 and TRBJ1-2; 7 nucleotides match TRBD1. With V trimmed by 5 bases and J by 3 bases, 3 bases remained unmatched. Germline CDR1 is LNHNV and CDR2 is YYDKDF (reference sequence). This CDR3 has 13 residues. CDR3 in DNA: TGTGCCACCAGCCGGGACAGCTACTATGGCTACACCTTC. It encodes CATSRDSYYGYTF.

This clonotype appeared a few times. The gene calls are TRBV10-2 and TRBJ2-7; 8 nucleotides match TRBD1. The ends lost 4 bases at V and 4 bases at J; junction bases unmatched: 6. Germline V gene data show CDR1 as WSHSY and CDR2 as SAAADI. The CDR3 spans 14 residues. The CDR3 sequence is CASSGTGRLYEQYF. In DNA, the CDR3 is TGCGCCAGCAGTGGGACAGGGCGATTGTACGAGCAGTACTTC.

The chain joins TRBV29-1 to TRBJ2-1, with D unclear. Per the germline V gene, CDR1 is SQVTM and CDR2 is ANQGSEA. Deletions cut 6 bases from V and 6 bases from J, with 6 bases between. The CDR3 runs to 10 residues. CDR3 amino acids: CSVLSNEQFF. The CDR3 coding sequence is TGCAGCGTGCTTAGCAATGAGCAGTTCTTC.

The chain joins TRBV6-5 to TRBJ1-1; D ambiguous. The CDR3 contains 14 residues. Germline assignment: CDR1 MNHEY and CDR2 SVGAGI. V shed 9 bases and J shed 2 bases, with 16 bases lying between them. The CDR3 sequence: CASGLAGANTEAFF. As DNA, the CDR3 is TGTGCCAGTGGTCTTGCGGGAGCTAACACTGAAGCTTTCTTT.

In this sample, this clonotype turned up a few times. V gene TRBV5-5 combines with J gene TRBJ2-3; no clear D gene. This CDR3 has 12 amino acids. Trimming took 6 bases from V and 3 from J, leaving 8 bases between them. Germline assignment: CDR1 SGHKS and CDR2 YYEKEE (reference sequence). In nucleotides, the CDR3 is TGTGCCAGCACCTTACCTACAGATACGCAGTATTTT. This translates into CASTLPTDTQYF.

This clonotype was seen repeatedly, ten times or more. The chain uses TRBV12-3 or TRBV12-4 and TRBJ1-5; D not certain. The CDR3 contains 17 residues. V was trimmed by 6 bases and J by 2 bases, leaving 20 bases between them. The CDR3 region is CASSRLGLGSGNQPQHF. The CDR3 nucleotides are TGTGCCAGCAGCCGCCTCGGTTTGGGGTCGGGCAATCAGCCCCAGCATTTT.

The sample holds many counts of this clonotype. The CDR3 DNA follows: TGTGCCAGCAGCCGAGTTTGGGCGAGCAATCAGCCCCAGCATTTT. Translated: CASSRVWASNQPQHF. The chain employs TRBV7-2 and TRBJ1-5; no reliable D call. Trimming left V 5 bases short and J 1 base short, with 12 bases between. The CDR3 is made up of 15 amino acids. Germline loops: CDR1 SGHTA, CDR2 FQGNSA.

This clonotype occurred a few times. CDR3 protein: CASSQVSLAAEQFF. In nucleotides, the CDR3 is TGCGCCAGCAGCCAAGTTTCCCTAGCGGCTGAGCAGTTCTTC. The chain joins TRBV4-3 to TRBJ2-1; 7 nucleotides align to TRBD2. Losses at the gene ends were 1 base for V and 9 bases for J; bases not matched to a gene: 6. Germline V CDR1 and CDR2: LGHNA, YSLEER. This CDR3 comprises 14 residues.

V and J are TRBV6-2 or TRBV6-3 and TRBJ2-5; 9 bases agree with TRBD1. Unmatched junction bases numbered 7, after V lost 0 bases and J lost 5 bases. The CDR3 runs to 16 residues. The V gene's germline CDR1 is MNHEY and CDR2 SVGEGT. This chain's CDR3 is CASSYSLGQGRETQYF. CDR3 DNA sequence: TGTGCCAGCAGTTACTCGCTGGGACAGGGAAGGGAGACCCAGTACTTC.

This clonotype was picked up many times. The chain combines TRBV5-1 with TRBJ2-1; D is ambiguous. Trimming stripped 0 bases from V and 8 bases from J, with 9 bases between. The germline V gene encodes CDR1 SGHRS and CDR2 YFSETQ. This CDR3 comprises 13 residues. The CDR3 loop reads CASSLEEVDEQFF. CDR3 in DNA: TGCGCCAGCAGCTTGGAGGAAGTGGATGAGCAGTTCTTC.

Only a few counts were recorded for this clonotype. The gene calls are TRBV5-1 and TRBJ1-4; D may be TRBD1 (5 bases). CDR1 is SGHRS and CDR2 is YFSETQ in the germline V gene. Trimming took off 4 bases at V and 7 bases at J, with 11 bases between the two ends. This CDR3 comprises 13 residues. CDR3 residues: CASSRDGSEKLFF. For the CDR3, the DNA is TGCGCCAGCAGCCGGGACGGTAGTGAAAAACTGTTTTTT.

This clonotype occurred a few times. This chain links TRBV5-1 with TRBJ1-1; 8 bases are shared with TRBD1. J was trimmed by 4 bases and V by 3 bases; bases with no gene match: 8. The CDR3 length is 15 residues. Germline CDR1 is SGHRS and CDR2 is YFSETQ. CDR3 sequence: CASSSQGAGGTEAFF. In DNA form, the CDR3 reads TGCGCCAGCAGCTCCCAGGGGGCAGGCGGCACTGAAGCTTTCTTT.

This chain links TRBV6-5 with TRBJ1-1; TRBD1 matches at 8 bases. V trimming: 6 bases; J trimming: 4 bases; junction bases outside the gene matches: 7. CDR1 and CDR2 (germline): MNHEY, SVGAGI. The CDR3 sequence is 14 residues long. The CDR3, as DNA: TGTGCCAGCAGGGTTGACAGGGGAAGCACTGAAGCTTTCTTT. Its translation is CASRVDRGSTEAFF.

This chain links TRBV13 with TRBJ1-3; D is undetermined. Germline V CDR1 and CDR2: PRHDT, FYEKMQ (reference sequence). This CDR3 spans 14 amino acids. Deletions cut 0 bases from V and 2 bases from J, with 5 bases between. The CDR3 DNA follows: TGTGCCAGCAGCTTAGGGGCAGCTGGAAACACCATATATTTT. Translated: CASSLGAAGNTIYF.

This CDR3 is CASSQGREYEQYV. Here the CDR3 DNA reads TGTGCCAGCAGCCAAGGTCGGGAATACGAGCAGTACGTC. The chain links TRBV3-1 to TRBJ2-7; TRBD2 is a possible D gene (5 bases). The V end lost 1 base, the J end lost 4 bases, and 8 bases lay between the germline ends. CDR1 is LGHDT, CDR2 YNNKEL, per germline (reference sequence). The CDR3 length is 13 residues.